This TCR beta chain was identified during a study of neurological immune-mediated disorders. Per the germline V gene, CDR1 is MNHNY and CDR2 is SVGAGI (reference sequence). Trimming shortened V by 0 bases and J by 3 bases, and 15 bases separated the two germline ends. The CDR3 has 16 amino acids. The sample holds many counts of this clonotype. TCRdb passed the 5' RACE reads through MiXCR, listing each CDR3 protein once. This table holds about 74,000 distinct CDR3 sequences, around 5.2% found once. Source material was 2 million unsorted PBMCs, stored at -80 °C in RNAlater. The V call is TRBV6-6, the J call TRBJ2-7, with D unresolved. The sequence derives from a man aged 18 to 29 with multiple sclerosis. The sequenced sample was PBMCs. CDR3 in amino acids: CASSYSGVVPGYEQYF. In DNA form, the CDR3 reads TGTGCCAGCAGTTACTCGGGCGTAGTACCTGGCTACGAGCAGTACTTC.